Below are 18 T cell receptor beta chains sequenced from a single sample in a study of cytomegalovirus exposure and HLA in healthy donors. The PCR ran on 60 Vbeta and 13 Jbeta primers. Only in-frame clones appear in the TCRdb table, and some are missing; sequencing was by immunoSEQ multiplex PCR. Here the sample spans more than 80,000 clones, around 80% being singletons. Sequencing used PBMCs. All receptors derive from a human donor in good health.

This rearrangement joins TRBV5-1 to TRBJ2-7, with 8 bases identical to TRBD2. The J segment lost 5 bases and the V segment lost 8 bases, leaving 6 bases of the junction unmatched. There are 12 residues in the CDR3. Germline loops: CDR1 SGHRS, CDR2 YFSETQ. The CDR3, as DNA: TGCGCCAGTAACGGGGGGGCCCACGAGCAGTACTTC. It is translated as CASNGGAHEQYF.

This chain joins TRBV30 and TRBJ2-2, with TRBD1 as a possible D gene (5 bases). This CDR3 is built from 14 residues. V was trimmed by 3 bases and J by 6 bases, leaving 14 bases between them. Germline V gene data show CDR1 as GTSNPN and CDR2 as SVGIG (reference sequence). The CDR3 DNA reads TGTGCCTGGAGGTCTCAGGGATTATCCGGGGAGCTGTTTTTT. Protein sequence: CAWRSQGLSGELFF.

This clone came up a few times. The CDR3 sequence: CASSDRARGGTDTQYF. For the CDR3, the DNA is TGCGCCAGCAGTGATAGGGCGCGGGGGGGCACAGATACGCAGTATTTT. The chain joins TRBV10-2 to TRBJ2-3, with TRBD2 matching over 8 bases. Germline CDR1 is WSHSY and CDR2 is SAAADI. The CDR3 covers 16 residues. The V gene end was trimmed by 3 bases and the J gene end by 1 base; junction bases not matched to a gene: 6.

The CDR3 sequence is CAISDRYTRSGNTIYF. Here the CDR3 DNA reads TGTGCCATCAGTGACAGGTATACGCGCTCTGGAAACACCATATATTTT. V is TRBV10-3 and J is TRBJ1-3; no definite D call. This CDR3 has 16 residues. CDR1 and CDR2 (germline): ENHRY, SYGVKD. Deletions cut 3 bases from V and 0 bases from J, with 12 bases between.

The rearrangement uses TRBV7-8 and TRBJ2-1, with 9 bases aligning to TRBD2. Losses at the gene ends were 1 base for V and 7 bases for J; bases not matched to a gene: 5. Germline loops: CDR1 SGHVS, CDR2 FQNEAQ. The CDR3 totals 15 residues. The CDR3 nucleotides are TGTGCCAGCAGCTTAGATAGCGGGAGCGGTAATGAGCAGTTCTTC. Protein sequence: CASSLDSGSGNEQFF.

The genes are TRBV5-4 and TRBJ1-2; TRBD1 matches at 7 bases. The germline gives CDR1 SGHNT, CDR2 YYREEE (reference sequence). J was trimmed by 4 bases and V by 4 bases; bases with no gene match: 4. The CDR3 contains 13 residues. The CDR3 DNA reads as TGTGCCAGCAGCGAGACAGGGATCTATGGCTACACCTTC. Translation: CASSETGIYGYTF.

The chain links TRBV9 to TRBJ2-7, with 9 positions matching TRBD2. CDR1 is SGDLS and CDR2 is YYNGEE in the germline V gene. V lost 0 bases to trimming and J lost 7 bases; unmatched junction nucleotides: 8. CDR3 size: 15 residues. This CDR3 is CASSVGLAGVREQYF. CDR3 in DNA: TGTGCCAGCAGCGTAGGATTAGCGGGGGTAAGGGAGCAGTACTTC.

The J gene is TRBJ2-2, the V gene TRBV5-4, with TRBD2 identical over 10 bases. Germline V lookup: CDR1 SGHNT, CDR2 YYREEE (reference sequence). V dropped 0 bases and J dropped 8; count of bases not matched to a gene: 4. The CDR3 consists of 15 residues. In nucleotides, the CDR3 is TGTGCCAGCAGCTTGGACCTAGCGGGAGATGGGGAGCTGTTTTTT. Protein: CASSLDLAGDGELFF.

The genes are TRBV29-1 and TRBJ2-1; 9 nucleotides align to TRBD2. The CDR3 is 17 amino acids. V shed 0 bases and J 2 bases; nucleotides not matched to a gene: 8. Germline CDR1 reads SQVTM; CDR2 reads ANQGSEA. CDR3 region: CSVEDLGRGGPYNEQFF. The DNA for the CDR3 is TGCAGCGTTGAAGATCTTGGGCGGGGGGGCCCCTACAATGAGCAGTTCTTC.

In regard to this clone: Its ends do not fully match the called genes, so a read error is possible. This sequence joins TRBV5-4 and TRBJ1-2, with TRBD1 identical over 11 bases. Germline values: CDR1 SGHNT, CDR2 YYREEE (reference sequence). This CDR3 is built from 14 residues. CDR3 amino acids: CASSPGQGAYSYTF. The CDR3 nucleotides are TGTGCCAGCAGCCCAGGACAGGGGGCCTATAGCTACACCTTC.

This clone was counted only a few times. V gene TRBV7-2 combines with J gene TRBJ2-7; 7 nucleotides align to TRBD2. V lost 2 bases and J lost 2; bases outside the gene matches: 18. The CDR3 loop spans 19 amino acids. Germline V CDR1 and CDR2: SGHTA, FQGNSA. CDR3 region: CASSLYGEGLLINPYEQYF. For the CDR3, the DNA is TGTGCCAGCAGCTTATATGGGGAGGGGTTATTAATTAATCCCTACGAGCAGTACTTC.

This chain joins TRBV7-9 and TRBJ2-7, with 8 nucleotides matching TRBD1. Germline V gene sequence: CDR1 SEHNR, CDR2 FQNEAQ (reference sequence). V gave up 4 bases and J gave up 7 bases; unmatched junction bases: 9. The CDR3 is 14 residues long. The CDR3 region is CASSSQGELGEQYF. The CDR3, as DNA: TGTGCCAGCAGCTCACAGGGGGAGTTAGGTGAGCAGTACTTC.

Notes on this clone: At one boundary the junction diverges from the germline segment, which might be a read error. The CDR3, as DNA: TGTGCCAGCAGGGAAGAAACAGGTCTTATAACTATGGGCTACACCTTC. Its translation is CASREETGLITMGYTF. V is TRBV2 and J is TRBJ1-2, with D possibly being TRBD1 (5 bases). The CDR3 totals 16 residues. Per germline, CDR1 SNHLY and CDR2 FYNNEI.

V gene TRBV4-2 combines with J gene TRBJ2-1, with D tentatively TRBD2 (6 bases). Trimming shortened V by 8 bases and J by 0 bases, and 17 bases separated the two germline ends. This CDR3 contains 16 residues. Germline V gene data show CDR1 as LGHNA and CDR2 as YNFKEQ. The CDR3 sequence is CASQNGGRSSYNEQFF. In DNA form, the CDR3 reads TGTGCCAGCCAAAACGGGGGTCGGAGCTCCTACAATGAGCAGTTCTTC.

This clone came up a few times. The chain employs TRBV5-6 and TRBJ2-7; possible D gene TRBD2, 6 bases. Trimming cost V 4 bases and J 2 bases, with 16 bases left between them. The CDR3 extends over 15 amino acids. CDR1 is SGHDT, CDR2 YYEEEE, per germline. CDR3 amino acids: CASSTLEGGPYEQYF. CDR3 nucleotides: TGTGCCAGCAGCACCCTGGAGGGAGGACCCTACGAGCAGTACTTC.

The rearrangement uses TRBV30 and TRBJ2-1, with 7 nucleotides matching TRBD1. V trimming: 8 bases; J trimming: 4 bases; junction bases outside the gene matches: 2. CDR1 is GTSNPN, CDR2 SVGIG, per germline (reference sequence). The CDR3 sequence is 11 residues long. CDR3 sequence (DNA): TGTGCCGCCAGGGGGTACAATGAGCAGTTCTTC. Residues: CAARGYNEQFF.

A few counts support this clone. The genes are TRBV7-2 and TRBJ2-5; 7 bases agree with TRBD2. Germline V gene data show CDR1 as SGHTA and CDR2 as FQGNSA. The CDR3 covers 14 residues. J lost 2 bases, V lost 1 base, and 1 base had no gene match. CDR3 residues: CASSLVGGQETQYF. Here the CDR3 DNA reads TGTGCCAGCAGCTTAGTGGGGGGGCAAGAGACCCAGTACTTC.

This clone was picked up a small number of times. The chain is built from TRBV7-9 and TRBJ2-2; 13 bases fit TRBD2. The CDR3 length is 16 residues. The germline CDR1 and CDR2 sequences are SEHNR and FQNEAQ (reference sequence). V lost 0 bases to trimming and J lost 6 bases; unmatched junction nucleotides: 1. The CDR3 reads CASSLAGLAGAGELFF. The CDR3 nucleotides read TGTGCCAGCAGCTTAGCCGGACTAGCGGGAGCCGGGGAGCTGTTTTTT. Combining the CDR3 with reference TRBV7-9 and TRBJ2-2 gives the whole variable domain DTGVSQNPRHKITKRGQNVTFRCDPISEHNRLYWYRQTLGQGPEFLTYFQNEAQLEKSRLLSDRFSAERPKGSFSTLEIQRTEQGDSAMYLCASSLAGLAGAGELFFGEGSRLTVL.